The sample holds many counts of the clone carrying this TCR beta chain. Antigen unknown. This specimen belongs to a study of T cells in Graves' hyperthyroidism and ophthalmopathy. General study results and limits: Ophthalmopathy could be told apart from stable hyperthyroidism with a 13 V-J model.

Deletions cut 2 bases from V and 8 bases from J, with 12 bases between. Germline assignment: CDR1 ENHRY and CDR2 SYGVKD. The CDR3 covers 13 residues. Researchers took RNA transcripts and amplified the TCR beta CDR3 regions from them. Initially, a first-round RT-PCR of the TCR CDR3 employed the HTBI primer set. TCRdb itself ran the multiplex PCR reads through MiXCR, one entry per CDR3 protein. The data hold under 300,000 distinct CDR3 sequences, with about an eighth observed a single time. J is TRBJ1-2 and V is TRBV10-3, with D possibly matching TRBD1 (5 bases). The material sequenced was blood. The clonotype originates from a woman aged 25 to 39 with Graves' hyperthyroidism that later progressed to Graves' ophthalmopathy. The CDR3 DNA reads TGTGCCATCAGTGAGGACAGATCTATGGGCTACACCTTC. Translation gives CAISEDRSMGYTF.